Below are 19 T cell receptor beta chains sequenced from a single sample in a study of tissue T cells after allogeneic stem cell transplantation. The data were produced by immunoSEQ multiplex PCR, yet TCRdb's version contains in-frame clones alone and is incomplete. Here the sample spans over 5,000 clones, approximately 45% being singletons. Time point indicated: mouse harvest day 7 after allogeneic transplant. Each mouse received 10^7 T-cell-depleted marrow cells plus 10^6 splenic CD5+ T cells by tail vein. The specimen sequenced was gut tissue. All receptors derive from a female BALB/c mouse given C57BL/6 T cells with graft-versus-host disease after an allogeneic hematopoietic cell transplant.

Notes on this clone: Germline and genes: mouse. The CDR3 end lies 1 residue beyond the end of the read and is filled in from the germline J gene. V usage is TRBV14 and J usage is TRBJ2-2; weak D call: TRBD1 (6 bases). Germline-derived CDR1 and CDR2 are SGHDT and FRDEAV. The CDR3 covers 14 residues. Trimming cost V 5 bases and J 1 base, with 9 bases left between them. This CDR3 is CASSRGQNTGQLYF. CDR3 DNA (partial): TGTGCCAGCAGCCGGGGACAAAACACCGGGCAGCTCTAC.

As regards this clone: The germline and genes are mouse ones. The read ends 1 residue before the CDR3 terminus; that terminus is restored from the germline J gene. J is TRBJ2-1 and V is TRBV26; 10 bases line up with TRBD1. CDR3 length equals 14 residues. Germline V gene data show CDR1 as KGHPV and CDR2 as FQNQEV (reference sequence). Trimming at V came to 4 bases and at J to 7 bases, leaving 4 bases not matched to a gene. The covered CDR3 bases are TGTGCCAGCAGTCGACAGGGGGCGAGGGCTGAGCAGTTC. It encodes CASSRQGARAEQF. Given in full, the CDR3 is CASSRQGARAEQFF.

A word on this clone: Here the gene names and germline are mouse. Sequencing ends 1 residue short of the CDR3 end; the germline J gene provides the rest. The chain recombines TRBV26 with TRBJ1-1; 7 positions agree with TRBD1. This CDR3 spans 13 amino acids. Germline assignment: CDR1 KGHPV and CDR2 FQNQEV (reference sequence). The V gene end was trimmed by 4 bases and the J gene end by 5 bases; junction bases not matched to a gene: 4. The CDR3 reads CASSRQGGTEVFF. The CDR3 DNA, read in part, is TGTGCCAGCAGTCGGCAGGGGGGAACAGAAGTCTTC.

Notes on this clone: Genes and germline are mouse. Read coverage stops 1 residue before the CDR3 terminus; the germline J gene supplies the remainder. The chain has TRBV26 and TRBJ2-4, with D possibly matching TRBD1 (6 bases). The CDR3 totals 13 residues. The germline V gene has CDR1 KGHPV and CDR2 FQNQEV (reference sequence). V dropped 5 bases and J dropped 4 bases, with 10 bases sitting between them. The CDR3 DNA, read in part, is TGTGCCAGCAGTTGGGACAAAAAAAACACCTTGTAC. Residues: CASSWDKKNTLY. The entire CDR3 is CASSWDKKNTLYF.

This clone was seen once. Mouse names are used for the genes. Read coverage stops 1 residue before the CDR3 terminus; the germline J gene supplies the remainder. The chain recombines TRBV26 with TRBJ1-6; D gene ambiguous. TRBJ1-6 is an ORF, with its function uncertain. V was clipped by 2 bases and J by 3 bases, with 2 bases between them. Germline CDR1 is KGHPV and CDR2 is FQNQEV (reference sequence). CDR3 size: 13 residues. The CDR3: CASSLDYNSPLYF. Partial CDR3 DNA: TGTGCCAGCAGTCTGGACTATAATTCGCCCCTCTAC.

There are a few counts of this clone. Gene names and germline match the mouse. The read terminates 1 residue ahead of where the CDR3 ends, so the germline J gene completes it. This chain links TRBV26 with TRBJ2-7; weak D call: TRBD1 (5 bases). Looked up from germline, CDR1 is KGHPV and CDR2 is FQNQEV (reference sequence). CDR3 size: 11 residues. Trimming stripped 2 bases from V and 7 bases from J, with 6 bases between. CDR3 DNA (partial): TGTGCCAGCAGTCTGGAGGGGGAACAGTAC. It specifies CASSLEGEQY. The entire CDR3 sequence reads CASSLEGEQYF.

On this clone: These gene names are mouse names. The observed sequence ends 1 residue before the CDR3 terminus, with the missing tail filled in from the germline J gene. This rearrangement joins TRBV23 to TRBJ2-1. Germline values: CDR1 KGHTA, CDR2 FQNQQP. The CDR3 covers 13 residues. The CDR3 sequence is CSSSPTGSAEQFF. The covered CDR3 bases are TGCTCCAGCAGCCCGACGGGCTCGGCTGAGCAGTTC.

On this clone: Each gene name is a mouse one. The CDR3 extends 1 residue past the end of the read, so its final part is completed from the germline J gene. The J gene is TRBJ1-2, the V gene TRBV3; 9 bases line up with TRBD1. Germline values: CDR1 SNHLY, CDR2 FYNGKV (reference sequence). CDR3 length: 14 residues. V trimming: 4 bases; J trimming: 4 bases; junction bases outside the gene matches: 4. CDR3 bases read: TGTGCCAGCAGCTCGGGACAGGGAAGCTCCGACTACACC. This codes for CASSSGQGSSDYT. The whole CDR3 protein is CASSSGQGSSDYTF.

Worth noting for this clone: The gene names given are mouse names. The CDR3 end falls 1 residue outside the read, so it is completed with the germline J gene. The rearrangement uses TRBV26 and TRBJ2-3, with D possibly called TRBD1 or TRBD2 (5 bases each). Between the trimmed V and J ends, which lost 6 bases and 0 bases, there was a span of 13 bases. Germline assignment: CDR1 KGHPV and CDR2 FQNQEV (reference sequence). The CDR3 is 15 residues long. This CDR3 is CASRGRINSAETLYF. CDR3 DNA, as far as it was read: TGTGCCAGCAGGGGACGTATAAATAGTGCAGAAACGCTGTAT.

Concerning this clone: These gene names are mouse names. Partial CDR3 DNA: TGTGCCAGCAGTCTGGGGGGGCGCGTCCAAGACACCCAGTAC. The encoded protein is CASSLGGRVQDTQY. The whole CDR3 reads CASSLGGRVQDTQYF. The rearrangement joins TRBV15 to TRBJ2-5, with 10 bases fitting TRBD2. From the germline J gene comes the end of the CDR3, since the read stops 1 residue before it. Per germline, CDR1 SGHND and CDR2 FRSKSL. The V gene end was trimmed by 5 bases and the J gene end by 2 bases; junction bases not matched to a gene: 4. This CDR3 is 15 amino acids long.

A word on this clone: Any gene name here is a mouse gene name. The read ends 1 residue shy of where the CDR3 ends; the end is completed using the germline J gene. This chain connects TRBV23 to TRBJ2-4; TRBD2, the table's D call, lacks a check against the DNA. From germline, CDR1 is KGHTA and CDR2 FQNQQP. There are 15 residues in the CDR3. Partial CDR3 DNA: TGCTCCAGCAGTCGCGACTGGGCTAGTCAAAACACCTTGTAC. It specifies CSSSRDWASQNTLY. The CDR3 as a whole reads CSSSRDWASQNTLYF.

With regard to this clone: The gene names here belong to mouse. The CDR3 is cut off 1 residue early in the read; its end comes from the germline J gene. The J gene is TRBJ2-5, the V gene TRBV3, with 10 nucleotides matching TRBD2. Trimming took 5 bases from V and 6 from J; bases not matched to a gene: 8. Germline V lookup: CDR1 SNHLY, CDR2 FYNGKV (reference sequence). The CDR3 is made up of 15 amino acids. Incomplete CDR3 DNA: TGTGCCAGCAGCCCCGGGCTGGGGGGGCGCGACACCCAGTAC. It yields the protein CASSPGLGGRDTQY. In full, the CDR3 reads CASSPGLGGRDTQYF.

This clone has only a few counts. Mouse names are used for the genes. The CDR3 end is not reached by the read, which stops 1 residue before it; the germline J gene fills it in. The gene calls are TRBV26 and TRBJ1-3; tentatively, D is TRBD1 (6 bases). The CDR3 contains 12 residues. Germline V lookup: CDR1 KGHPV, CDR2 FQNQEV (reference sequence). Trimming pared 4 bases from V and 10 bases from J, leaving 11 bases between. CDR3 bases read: TGTGCCAGCAGTCCTCGGGGGACAACGCTCTAT. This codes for CASSPRGTTLY. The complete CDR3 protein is CASSPRGTTLYF.

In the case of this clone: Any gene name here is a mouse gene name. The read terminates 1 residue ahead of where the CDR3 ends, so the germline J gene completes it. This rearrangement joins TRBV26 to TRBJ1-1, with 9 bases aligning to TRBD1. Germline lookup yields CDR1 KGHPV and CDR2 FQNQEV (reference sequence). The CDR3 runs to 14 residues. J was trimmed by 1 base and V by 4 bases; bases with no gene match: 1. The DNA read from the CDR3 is TGTGCCAGCAGTCGACAGGGGGTAAACACAGAAGTCTTC. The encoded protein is CASSRQGVNTEVF. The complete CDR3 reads CASSRQGVNTEVFF.

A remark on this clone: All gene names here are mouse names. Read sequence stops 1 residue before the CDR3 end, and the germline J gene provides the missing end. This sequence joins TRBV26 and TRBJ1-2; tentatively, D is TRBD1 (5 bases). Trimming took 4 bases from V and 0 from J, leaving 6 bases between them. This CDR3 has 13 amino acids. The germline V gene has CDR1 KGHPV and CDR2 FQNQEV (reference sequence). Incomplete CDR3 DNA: TGTGCCAGCAGTCGGACATCAAACTCCGACTACACC. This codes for CASSRTSNSDYT. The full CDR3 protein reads CASSRTSNSDYTF.

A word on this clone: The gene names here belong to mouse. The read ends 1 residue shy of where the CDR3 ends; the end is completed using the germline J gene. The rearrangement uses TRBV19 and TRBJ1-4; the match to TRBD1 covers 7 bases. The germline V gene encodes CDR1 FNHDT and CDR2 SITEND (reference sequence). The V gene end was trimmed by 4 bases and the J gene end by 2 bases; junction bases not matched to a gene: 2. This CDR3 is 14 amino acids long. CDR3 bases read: TGTGCCAGCAGTTCACAGGGGTCCAACGAAAGATTATTT. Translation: CASSSQGSNERLF. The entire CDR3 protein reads CASSSQGSNERLFF.

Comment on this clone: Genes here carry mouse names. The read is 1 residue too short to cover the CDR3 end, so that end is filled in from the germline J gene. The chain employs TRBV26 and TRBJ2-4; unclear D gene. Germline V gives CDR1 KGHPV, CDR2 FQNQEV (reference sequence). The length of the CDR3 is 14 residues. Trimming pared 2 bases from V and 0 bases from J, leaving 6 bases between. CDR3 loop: CASSLVGSQNTLYF. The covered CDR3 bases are TGTGCCAGCAGTCTGGTCGGAAGTCAAAACACCTTGTAC.

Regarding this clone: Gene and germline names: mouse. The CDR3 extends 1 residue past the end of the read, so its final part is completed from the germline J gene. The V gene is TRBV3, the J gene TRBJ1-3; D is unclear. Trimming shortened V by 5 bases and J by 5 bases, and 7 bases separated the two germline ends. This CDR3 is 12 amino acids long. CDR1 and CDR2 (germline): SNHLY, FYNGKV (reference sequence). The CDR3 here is CASSPTRNTLYF. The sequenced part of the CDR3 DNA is TGTGCCAGCAGCCCGACAAGAAATACGCTCTAT. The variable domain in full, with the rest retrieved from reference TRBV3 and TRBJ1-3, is GPKVLQIPSHQIIDMGQMVTLNCDPVSNHLYFYWYKQILGQQMEFLVNFYNGKVMEKSKLFKDQFSVERPDGSYFTLKIQPTALEDSAVYFCASSPTRNTLYFGEGSRLIVV.

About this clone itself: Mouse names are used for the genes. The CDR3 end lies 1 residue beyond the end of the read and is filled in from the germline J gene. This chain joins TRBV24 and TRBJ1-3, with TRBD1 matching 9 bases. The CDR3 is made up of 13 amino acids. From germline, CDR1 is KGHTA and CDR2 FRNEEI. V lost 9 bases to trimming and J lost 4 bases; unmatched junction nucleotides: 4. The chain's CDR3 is CASRDREGNTLYF. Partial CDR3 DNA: TGTGCCAGTCGGGACAGGGAGGGAAATACGCTCTAT.